Shown below are 20 T cell receptor beta chains from a single sample sequenced in a study of T cells after yellow fever vaccination. TCRdb called the 5' RACE reads again in MiXCR, with one record for every CDR3 protein. The sample yields a few hundred thousand distinct CDR3 sequences, less than 9% seen once. The specimen comprised CD4+ T cells sorted from PBMCs, sampled 15 days after the yellow fever booster vaccination. The source is a man younger than 45 who received the YFV17D yellow fever vaccine.

The gene calls are TRBV2 and TRBJ2-3, with D uncertain. The CDR3 consists of 12 residues. The germline CDR1 and CDR2 sequences are SNHLY and FYNNEI. The V gene lost 6 bases and the J gene lost 2 bases, with 6 bases spanning the gap. In nucleotides, the CDR3 is TGTGCCAGCAGAGTGAACACAGATACGCAGTATTTT. This gives the protein CASRVNTDTQYF.

This clonotype was observed a few times. CDR3: CASSEQGPEKLFF. The CDR3 nucleotides read TGCGCCAGCAGCGAACAGGGACCCGAAAAACTGTTTTTT. V gene TRBV5-1 combines with J gene TRBJ1-4; the D gene is possibly TRBD1 (6 bases). Germline CDR1 is SGHRS and CDR2 is YFSETQ. V dropped 4 bases and J dropped 8 bases, with 12 bases sitting between them. This CDR3 has 13 residues.

Ten or more counts support this clonotype. The V and J genes are TRBV28 and TRBJ2-3; D is uncertain. The V end lost 7 bases, the J end lost 3 bases, and 17 bases lay between the germline ends. Germline V gene lookup returns CDR1 MDHEN and CDR2 SYDVKM. The CDR3 length is 15 residues. CDR3 nucleotide sequence: TGTGCCAGCATGATTCCGGGCCGGAGTACAGATACGCAGTATTTT. It codes for CASMIPGRSTDTQYF.

A few counts support this clonotype. V gene TRBV10-3 combines with J gene TRBJ2-2; 9 bases map to TRBD2. Per the germline V gene, CDR1 is ENHRY and CDR2 is SYGVKD. This CDR3 is 15 amino acids long. With 4 bases clipped from V and 5 bases from J, the junction kept 5 bases outside the gene matches. CDR3: CAISGSGSFTGELFF. The CDR3 DNA is TGTGCCATCAGTGGTAGCGGGAGTTTTACCGGGGAGCTGTTTTTT.

This clonotype was found many times. The chain joins TRBV6-1 to TRBJ2-7; 10 nucleotides align to TRBD1. The CDR3 is 14 residues long. Germline assignment: CDR1 MNHNS and CDR2 SASEGT. V was pared by 5 bases and J by 3 bases, with 4 bases of the junction left unmatched. The DNA for the CDR3 is TGTGCCAGCAGTCCGGGACAGGGGAACTACGAGCAGTACTTC. It yields the protein CASSPGQGNYEQYF.

The sample holds many counts of this clonotype. CDR3 DNA sequence: TGCGCCAGCAGCCCCCGACTCAACACCGGGGAGCTGTTTTTT. It is translated as CASSPRLNTGELFF. The chain links TRBV5-1 to TRBJ2-2; D is unclear. The CDR3 is made up of 14 amino acids. Deletions cut 4 bases from V and 2 bases from J, with 9 bases between. The germline gives CDR1 SGHRS, CDR2 YFSETQ.

The CDR3 sequence: CSVGQGRPYEQYF. CDR3 bases: TGCAGCGTTGGGCAGGGGCGGCCCTACGAGCAGTACTTC. The rearrangement links TRBV29-1 to TRBJ2-7; maybe TRBD1 (6 bases). The CDR3 consists of 13 residues. V lost 4 bases and J lost 2, with 12 bases in between. Germline assignment: CDR1 SQVTM and CDR2 ANQGSEA.

The chain links TRBV15 to TRBJ2-7; 8 nucleotides match TRBD2. CDR3 size: 17 residues. From germline, CDR1 is LNHNV and CDR2 YYDKDF (reference sequence). V shed 3 bases and J 5 bases; nucleotides not matched to a gene: 15. CDR3 residues: CATSRSARTSWVHEQYF. The CDR3 nucleotides are TGTGCCACCAGCAGGTCCGCCCGGACTAGCTGGGTCCACGAGCAGTACTTC.

V gene TRBV3-1 combines with J gene TRBJ2-5; D tentatively fits TRBD1 or TRBD2 (5 bases each). V was trimmed by 7 bases and J by 9 bases, leaving 12 bases between them. The CDR3 length is 11 residues. Per germline, CDR1 LGHDT and CDR2 YNNKEL (reference sequence). The CDR3 nucleotides read TGTGCCAGCACCTTGGGGACCGCCCAGTACTTC. Translation gives CASTLGTAQYF.

This clonotype showed up just a few times. The chain carries TRBV18 and TRBJ2-7; 7 nucleotides line up with TRBD2. J was trimmed by 2 bases and V by 3 bases; bases with no gene match: 7. This CDR3 has 15 amino acids. From germline, CDR1 is KGHSH and CDR2 LQKENI. This chain's CDR3 is CASSPTSGGPYEQYF. CDR3 coding DNA: TGTGCCAGCTCACCGACTTCGGGGGGTCCCTACGAGCAGTACTTC. Drawing the rest from reference TRBV18 and TRBJ2-7, the complete variable domain is NAGVMQNPRHLVRRRGQEARLRCSPMKGHSHVYWYRQLPEEGLKFMVYLQKENIIDESGMPKERFSAEFPKEGPSILRIQQVVRGDSAAYFCASSPTSGGPYEQYFGPGTRLTVT.

This clonotype was detected many times. The V and J genes are TRBV5-1 and TRBJ2-3; D unresolved. Germline loops: CDR1 SGHRS, CDR2 YFSETQ. The length of the CDR3 is 14 residues. V dropped 6 bases and J dropped 1 base, with 12 bases sitting between them. CDR3 region: CASNSGIRTDTQYF. CDR3 DNA sequence: TGCGCCAGCAATTCGGGCATACGCACAGATACGCAGTATTTT.

There are a few counts of this clonotype. The chain has TRBV2 and TRBJ2-3, with D perhaps being TRBD1 or TRBD2 (6 bases each). The germline V and J ends were trimmed by 10 bases and 0 bases, with 17 bases remaining between them. Germline loops: CDR1 SNHLY, CDR2 FYNNEI. This CDR3 has 15 amino acids. The CDR3 region is CATLNGGGSTDTQYF. CDR3 coding DNA: TGTGCCACCCTTAATGGAGGGGGTAGCACAGATACGCAGTATTTT. The whole variable domain, remainder taken from reference TRBV2 and TRBJ2-3, is EPEVTQTPSHQVTQMGQEVILRCVPISNHLYFYWYRQILGQKVEFLVSFYNNEISEKSEIFDDQFSVERPDGSNFTLKIRSTKLEDSAMYFCATLNGGGSTDTQYFGPGTRLTVL.

The chain links TRBV20-1 to TRBJ2-5; unclear D gene. CDR3 length: 12 amino acids. Germline CDR1 DFQATT, CDR2 SNEGSKA (reference sequence). V was pared by 6 bases and J by 3 bases, with 11 bases between. This CDR3 reads CSAIRAKETQYF. CDR3 bases: TGCAGTGCGATCCGAGCTAAAGAGACCCAGTACTTC.

This clonotype has ten or more counts. This chain uses TRBV7-9 with TRBJ2-3, with TRBD2 matching 10 bases. The CDR3 length is 15 residues. The junction had 4 bases not matched to a gene; V was cut back by 2 bases and J by 5 bases. From germline, CDR1 is SEHNR and CDR2 FQNEAQ (reference sequence). In DNA, the CDR3 is TGTGCCAGCAGCTTATCTAGCGGGAGCCGAGATACGCAGTATTTT. Residues: CASSLSSGSRDTQYF.

This clonotype was detected many times. CDR3 protein: CASSNLAGEETQYF. DNA for the CDR3: TGTGCCAGCAGCAATCTAGCGGGAGAGGAGACCCAGTACTTC. The chain has TRBV12-3 or TRBV12-4 and TRBJ2-5; 10 nucleotides align to TRBD2. The V segment lost 6 bases and the J segment 5 bases; nucleotides outside the gene matches: 6. The CDR3 has 14 residues.

This clonotype was picked up many times. The rearrangement links TRBV10-3 to TRBJ2-5; D is unclear. CDR1 and CDR2 (germline): ENHRY, SYGVKD. The CDR3 runs to 11 residues. Trimming removed 3 bases from V and 5 bases from J, with 4 bases in between. CDR3 region: CAISDRETQYF. In DNA, the CDR3 is TGTGCCATCAGTGATCGGGAGACCCAGTACTTC.

In this sample, this clonotype turned up many times. The V call is TRBV29-1, the J call TRBJ2-2; no firm D call. Between the trimmed V and J ends, which lost 7 bases and 2 bases, there was a span of 5 bases. The CDR3 is made up of 11 amino acids. CDR1 and CDR2 from the germline V gene are SQVTM and ANQGSEA. DNA of the CDR3: TGCAGCGCCCGAAACACCGGGGAGCTGTTTTTT. This gives the protein CSARNTGELFF.

V and J are TRBV7-2 and TRBJ2-7; 10 nucleotides agree with TRBD2. The CDR3 covers 15 residues. V gave up 6 bases and J gave up 3 bases; unmatched junction bases: 8. Germline-derived CDR1 and CDR2 are SGHTA and FQGNSA. The DNA of the CDR3 is TGTGCCAGCAGACCCACCCTAGCGGGAGACTACGAGCAGTACTTC. Translating it yields CASRPTLAGDYEQYF.

V usage is TRBV4-3 and J usage is TRBJ2-5, with D tentatively TRBD1 or TRBD2 (5 bases each). Germline values: CDR1 LGHNA, CDR2 YSLEER. The ends were cut back, 2 bases at V and 5 bases at J, with 15 bases in the middle. The CDR3 extends over 15 amino acids. The CDR3 loop is CASSQQTGARETQYF. The CDR3 coding sequence is TGCGCCAGCAGCCAACAGACCGGGGCGAGGGAGACCCAGTACTTC.

This sequence joins TRBV15 and TRBJ2-1, with 9 positions matching TRBD1. CDR1 and CDR2 from the germline V gene are LNHNV and YYDKDF (reference sequence). This CDR3 spans 15 amino acids. The junction had 6 bases not matched to a gene; V was cut back by 2 bases and J by 7 bases. Here the CDR3 DNA reads TGTGCCACCAGCAGAACCACAGGGGGCTGGAATGAGCAGTTCTTC. It translates to CATSRTTGGWNEQFF.